The clone carrying this TCR beta chain was detected many times. CDR1 and CDR2 (germline): MNHEY, SMNVEV (reference sequence). The length of the CDR3 is 15 residues. V was pared by 5 bases and J by 2 bases, with 8 bases of the junction left unmatched. As for time point: newly diagnosed GD, antithyroid drugs for less than 3 months. The TCR library was prepared using RNA isolated from PBMCs. The data belong to a study of regulatory T cells in long-lasting Graves disease. Sequencing libraries for TCR beta were prepared with iRepertoire HTBI primers and Arm-PCR of CDR3 regions. TCRdb ran MiXCR on the multiplex PCR reads and lists one entry per CDR3 protein. In the table there are roughly 500,000 distinct CDR3 sequences, about 12% of which are singletons. The sample was also linked to a second study, of T cells in Graves' hyperthyroidism and ophthalmopathy. From that second work: Also found in blood were most expanded thyroid clonotypes above 0.001.

This chain uses TRBV27 with TRBJ1-1; 7 nucleotides align to TRBD1. Sequenced material: peripheral blood mononuclear cells (PBMCs), taken at new diagnosis, from a patient treated with antithyroid drugs. This TCR came from a woman in her twenties or thirties with Graves disease. In DNA, the CDR3 is TGTGCCAGCAGTATGACAGGGAATAGCAACACTGAAGCTTTCTTT. It specifies CASSMTGNSNTEAFF.